Listed here are 31 T cell receptor beta chains from one sample, sequenced in a study of blood T cell repertoires in COVID-19. Libraries were prepared by immunoSEQ multiplex PCR; TCRdb keeps only in-frame clonotypes and omits some of them. The sample carries hundreds of thousands of clones, roughly nine tenths recorded once. The sample consisted of PBMCs or T cells enriched from blood (not recorded which). These receptors were taken from a woman between 50 and 59 years old who had been exposed to COVID-19.

Note on this clone: The germline gene is not matched at one end of the junction; a read error may be the cause. The V gene is TRBV28, the J gene TRBJ2-5; weak D call: TRBD1 (6 bases). CDR1 MDHEN and CDR2 SYDVKM come from the germline V gene. The CDR3 is 11 residues long. This chain's CDR3 is CASSPGATRYF. The CDR3 bases are TGTGCCAGCAGTCCAGGGGCGACCCGGTACTTC.

The chain links TRBV7-9 to TRBJ1-2, with TRBD1 matching 11 bases. Losses at the gene ends were 5 bases for V and 1 base for J; bases not matched to a gene: 3. CDR1 and CDR2 (germline): SEHNR, FQNEAQ (reference sequence). The CDR3 loop spans 15 amino acids. The CDR3 region is CASSQGQGGNYGYTF. The CDR3, as DNA: TGTGCCAGCAGCCAGGGACAGGGGGGTAACTATGGCTACACCTTC.

This chain joins TRBV18 and TRBJ1-2; 9 bases are shared with TRBD1. Germline lookup yields CDR1 KGHSH and CDR2 LQKENI. The CDR3 sequence is 12 residues long. V gave up 8 bases and J gave up 4 bases; unmatched junction bases: 2. The CDR3 loop reads CASQDRGYGYTF. The CDR3 DNA sequence: TGTGCCAGCCAGGACAGGGGCTATGGCTACACCTTC.

J is TRBJ2-1 and V is TRBV6-5, with D perhaps matching TRBD1 (6 bases). The CDR3 runs 15 residues. CDR1 is MNHEY, CDR2 SVGAGI, per germline. V lost 4 bases and J 3 bases, leaving 13 bases between the germline ends. CDR3 in amino acids: CASSSDRTGYNEQFF. Written as DNA, the CDR3 is TGTGCCAGCAGTTCCGACAGGACGGGCTACAATGAGCAGTTCTTC.

The gene calls are TRBV24-1 and TRBJ2-7; 9 nucleotides match TRBD1. J gave up 5 bases and V 4 bases, and 11 bases lay outside the gene matches. This CDR3 contains 16 residues. Germline CDR1 is KGHDR and CDR2 is SFDVKD. Here the CDR3 reads CATSDRTGGLRDEQYF. The CDR3 DNA reads TGTGCCACCAGTGACCGTACAGGGGGCCTCCGGGACGAGCAGTACTTC.

This chain links TRBV7-2 with TRBJ1-4, with 7 bases matching TRBD1. J was trimmed by 6 bases and V by 4 bases; bases with no gene match: 2. There are 13 residues in the CDR3. CDR1 and CDR2 from the germline V gene are SGHTA and FQGNSA. DNA for the CDR3: TGTGCCAGCAGCTACGACAGGGATGAAAAACTGTTTTTT. Its translation: CASSYDRDEKLFF.

The rearrangement joins TRBV27 to TRBJ1-6; 10 positions match TRBD1. Germline V CDR1 and CDR2: MNHEY, SMNVEV (reference sequence). Trimming cost V 5 bases and J 10 bases; bases outside gene matches: 8. The CDR3 is 15 amino acids. The CDR3 nucleotides read TGTGCCAGCAGTCTCGGACAGGGGGGGAGGTCACCCCTCCACTTT. Its translation is CASSLGQGGRSPLHF.

The rearrangement uses TRBV18 and TRBJ1-5, with no clear D. Germline CDR1 reads KGHSH; CDR2 reads LQKENI. The V gene lost 2 bases and the J gene lost 6 bases, with 14 bases spanning the gap. CDR3 length: 15 amino acids. CDR3 region: CASSPSIGGSQPQHF. In DNA form, the CDR3 reads TGTGCCAGCTCACCATCCATAGGAGGGAGTCAGCCCCAGCATTTT.

This chain links TRBV30 with TRBJ1-4; maybe TRBD1 (5 bases). The V gene lost 2 bases and the J gene lost 0 bases, with 22 bases spanning the gap. Germline V gives CDR1 GTSNPN, CDR2 SVGIG (reference sequence). This CDR3 region has 19 residues. The CDR3 nucleotides read TGTGCCTGGAGTCATGGGGGTTGGGGGGTAGGGGCAACTAATGAAAAACTGTTTTTT. Its protein product is CAWSHGGWGVGATNEKLFF. The whole variable domain, remainder taken from reference TRBV30 and TRBJ1-4, is SQTIHQWPATLVQPVGSPLSLECTVEGTSNPNLYWYRQAAGRGLQLLFYSVGIGQISSEVPQNLSASRPQDRQFILSSKKLLLSDSGFYLCAWSHGGWGVGATNEKLFFGSGTQLSVL.

This rearrangement joins TRBV5-1 to TRBJ2-5; TRBD1 matches 11 bases. CDR1 and CDR2 from the germline V gene are SGHRS and YFSETQ. With 4 bases clipped from V and 2 bases from J, the junction kept 7 bases outside the gene matches. The CDR3 is 16 residues long. The CDR3 nucleotides are TGCGCCAGCAGCCCTACGGGACAGGGGGATCAAGAGACCCAGTACTTC. Its protein product is CASSPTGQGDQETQYF.

This rearrangement joins TRBV11-2 to TRBJ2-7; a possible D gene is TRBD2 (5 bases). Trimming stripped 5 bases from V and 5 bases from J, with 10 bases between. Germline V gives CDR1 SGHAT, CDR2 FQNNGV. The CDR3 spans 12 residues. The CDR3, as DNA: TGTGCCAGCAGCCTCGGGAAGAACGAGCAGTACTTC. Its protein product is CASSLGKNEQYF.

This clone was observed once. The J gene is TRBJ2-1, the V gene TRBV4-1, with a tentative D call TRBD2 (5 bases). The germline CDR1 and CDR2 sequences are MGHRA and YSYEKL. Between the trimmed V and J ends, which lost 2 bases and 7 bases, there was a span of 9 bases. CDR3 length: 13 amino acids. The CDR3 coding sequence is TGCGCCAGCAGCCAACGGGGTAGTAATGAGCAGTTCTTC. As protein: CASSQRGSNEQFF.

This clone was observed a single time. V is TRBV4-1 and J is TRBJ1-3; D gene uncertain. This CDR3 has 14 residues. The ends were cut back, 3 bases at V and 0 bases at J, with 6 bases in the middle. Germline values: CDR1 MGHRA, CDR2 YSYEKL. CDR3 DNA: TGCGCCAGCAGCCATACATTCTCTGGAAACACCATATATTTT. Its translation: CASSHTFSGNTIYF.

This clone was found a few times. The chain employs TRBV7-2 and TRBJ2-1; TRBD2 agrees at 8 bases. Germline lookup yields CDR1 SGHTA and CDR2 FQGNSA. This CDR3 region has 15 residues. V trimming: 2 bases; J trimming: 6 bases; junction bases outside the gene matches: 6. The CDR3 DNA reads as TGTGCCAGCAGCTTAACCGGGGGGGCCGGCAATGAGCAGTTCTTC. Translating it yields CASSLTGGAGNEQFF. The full variable domain, completed using reference TRBV7-2 and TRBJ2-1, is GAGVSQSPSNKVTEKGKDVELRCDPISGHTALYWYRQSLGQGLEFLIYFQGNSAPDKSGLPSDRFSAERTGGSVSTLTIQRTQQEDSAVYLCASSLTGGAGNEQFFGPGTRLTVL.

The rearrangement joins TRBV5-6 to TRBJ2-7; the match to TRBD1 covers 7 bases. Germline loops: CDR1 SGHDT, CDR2 YYEEEE. J lost 0 bases, V lost 4 bases, and 7 bases had no gene match. The CDR3 runs to 15 residues. The CDR3 coding sequence is TGTGCCAGCAGCCCGACCGACAGGGTCTCCTACGAGCAGTACTTC. It encodes CASSPTDRVSYEQYF. Together with reference TRBV5-6 and TRBJ2-7, the CDR3 gives the full variable domain: DAGVTQSPTHLIKTRGQQVTLRCSPKSGHDTVSWYQQALGQGPQFIFQYYEEEERQRGNFPDRFSGHQFPNYSSELNVNALLLGDSALYLCASSPTDRVSYEQYFGPGTRLTVT.

This sequence joins TRBV10-3 and TRBJ2-5; 8 bases fit TRBD2. The length of the CDR3 is 15 residues. Germline V gives CDR1 ENHRY, CDR2 SYGVKD. J was trimmed by 3 bases and V by 6 bases; bases with no gene match: 9. Here the CDR3 reads CAISPSWGLEETQYF. CDR3 coding DNA: TGTGCCATCAGCCCTAGCTGGGGACTAGAAGAGACCCAGTACTTC.

This clone was observed a few times. The CDR3 reads CASSFVTGVSEKLFF. DNA of the CDR3: TGTGCCAGCAGTTTTGTTACAGGGGTCTCTGAAAAACTGTTTTTT. The J gene is TRBJ1-4, the V gene TRBV28, with TRBD1 matching over 7 bases. The CDR3 totals 15 residues. V lost 3 bases, J lost 7 bases, and 8 bases stayed unmatched. Germline V lookup: CDR1 MDHEN, CDR2 SYDVKM.

This chain connects TRBV28 to TRBJ2-5, with TRBD2 matching over 14 bases. The CDR3 has 17 amino acids. Unmatched junction bases numbered 12, after V lost 7 bases and J lost 5 bases. The V gene's germline CDR1 is MDHEN and CDR2 SYDVKM. Here the CDR3 reads CASIRRRLAGGMETQYF. The CDR3 DNA reads as TGTGCCAGCATAAGGCGGAGACTAGCGGGGGGGATGGAGACCCAGTACTTC.

This chain uses TRBV7-9 with TRBJ1-1, with D tentatively TRBD1 (5 bases). Looked up from germline, CDR1 is SEHNR and CDR2 is FQNEAQ (reference sequence). This CDR3 is 12 amino acids long. The V end lost 3 bases, the J end lost 7 bases, and 9 bases lay between the germline ends. This CDR3 is CASSLQGFEAFF. The DNA of the CDR3 is TGTGCCAGCAGCTTGCAGGGTTTTGAAGCTTTCTTT.

This sequence joins TRBV3-1 (or the pseudogene TRBV3-2) and TRBJ1-2, with a possible D match to TRBD1 (6 bases). CDR3 length equals 14 residues. Deletions cut 1 base from V and 8 bases from J, with 14 bases between. CDR1 is LGHDT and CDR2 is YNNKEL in the germline V gene (reference sequence). The CDR3 region has the DNA TGTGCCAGCAGCCAAGGTGGCGGGGGGCTGGGCTACACCTTC. Translating gives CASSQGGGGLGYTF.

The chain joins TRBV19 to TRBJ1-6; TRBD1 might be the D (6 bases). V lost 4 bases and J 4 bases, leaving 8 bases between the germline ends. CDR1 and CDR2 from the germline V gene are LNHDA and SQIVND (reference sequence). The CDR3 has 14 residues. Here the CDR3 DNA reads TGTGCCAGTAGTACAGGGGAATATAATTCACCCCTCCACTTT. The encoded protein is CASSTGEYNSPLHF.

The chain couples TRBV28 to TRBJ1-2; 8 bases fit TRBD1. The CDR3 has 14 amino acids. The junction had 9 bases not matched to a gene; V was cut back by 5 bases and J by 7 bases. Germline CDR1 is MDHEN and CDR2 is SYDVKM. CDR3 nucleotide sequence: TGTGCCAGCAGTGACACAGGGGGTAGGGGTGGCTACACCTTC. Its translation: CASSDTGGRGGYTF.

This clone was detected only a few times. J is TRBJ2-7 and V is TRBV5-6; 9 bases are a match to TRBD2. Germline-derived CDR1 and CDR2 are SGHDT and YYEEEE. The CDR3 has 14 residues. Losses at the gene ends were 4 bases for V and 2 bases for J; bases not matched to a gene: 4. The CDR3 here is CASSLAGRTYEQYF. CDR3 DNA sequence: TGTGCCAGCAGCCTAGCGGGGAGAACCTACGAGCAGTACTTC.

V gene TRBV10-1 combines with J gene TRBJ1-5; 7 bases match TRBD1. CDR3 length: 14 residues. The J segment lost 1 base and the V segment lost 10 bases, leaving 7 bases of the junction unmatched. The germline gives CDR1 WNHNN, CDR2 SYGVQD (reference sequence). The CDR3 spells CATYDRVSNQPQHF. The CDR3 DNA is TGCGCCACCTACGACAGGGTCAGCAATCAGCCCCAGCATTTT.

The gene calls are TRBV27 and TRBJ1-6; the D gene is possibly TRBD1 (6 bases). CDR1 MNHEY and CDR2 SMNVEV come from the germline V gene (reference sequence). The CDR3 is made up of 14 amino acids. V lost 6 bases, J lost 4 bases, and 10 bases lay in between. CDR3 nucleotide sequence: TGTGCCAGCAGCCAACAGGGATATAATTCACCCCTCCACTTT. Amino acids: CASSQQGYNSPLHF.

This clone was seen a handful of times. V and J are TRBV6-5 and TRBJ1-2; no clear D gene. The germline V gene has CDR1 MNHEY and CDR2 SVGAGI. Trimming took off 10 bases at V and 2 bases at J, with 5 bases between the two ends. The CDR3 sequence is 10 residues long. The CDR3 loop reads CATLNYGYTF. DNA for the CDR3: TGTGCCACCCTAAACTATGGCTACACCTTC.

This chain uses TRBV18 with TRBJ1-1, with 8 bases identical to TRBD1. The germline CDR1 and CDR2 sequences are KGHSH and LQKENI. V was pared by 3 bases and J by 3 bases, with 6 bases of the junction left unmatched. This CDR3 region has 15 residues. DNA of the CDR3: TGTGCCAGCTCACCTGGGACAGGAAGATACACTGAAGCTTTCTTT. This translates into CASSPGTGRYTEAFF.

The genes are TRBV21-1 and TRBJ2-5; TRBD2, the table's D call, was not compared with the DNA. TRBV21-1 has pseudogene status. CDR3 size: 17 residues. This CDR3 is CASGGARDSSLYETQYF. The CDR3, as DNA: TGTGCCAGCGGGGGTGCTCGGGACTCTTCCCTTTATGAGACCCAGTACTTC.

This rearrangement joins TRBV10-1 to TRBJ1-6; D is unresolved. V lost 2 bases, J lost 6 bases, and 17 bases lay in between. The CDR3 loop spans 17 amino acids. Germline lookup yields CDR1 WNHNN and CDR2 SYGVQD (reference sequence). The CDR3 region has the DNA TGCGCCAGCAGTGAGGTGGCGGAAATCCGAGTTAATTCACCCCTCCACTTT. Encoded protein: CASSEVAEIRVNSPLHF.

This chain connects TRBV9 to TRBJ2-1; D uncertain. Trimming shortened V by 1 base and J by 5 bases, and 10 bases separated the two germline ends. The length of the CDR3 is 14 residues. Germline V gene sequence: CDR1 SGDLS, CDR2 YYNGEE. The CDR3 nucleotides are TGTGCCAGCAGCGTATACCTAACCGACAATGAGCAGTTCTTC. Its translation: CASSVYLTDNEQFF. The entire variable domain, with the rest obtained from reference TRBV9 and TRBJ2-1, is as follows: DSGVTQTPKHLITATGQRVTLRCSPRSGDLSVYWYQQSLDQGLQFLIQYYNGEERAKGNILERFSAQQFPDLHSELNLSSLELGDSALYFCASSVYLTDNEQFFGPGTRLTVL.

The V gene is TRBV10-3, the J gene TRBJ1-2; D uncertain. The germline V gene has CDR1 ENHRY and CDR2 SYGVKD. With 2 bases removed from V and 6 bases from J, the gap between germline ends came to 16 bases. The CDR3 loop spans 15 amino acids. The CDR3 region has the DNA TGTGCCATCAGTGAGGCCGGCGGAATAGGAGATGGCTACACCTTC. Residues: CAISEAGGIGDGYTF.